This is a list of T cell receptor beta chains from one sample in a study of T cell responses to AZD1222 COVID-19 vaccine. The assay was immunoSEQ multiplex PCR, and TCRdb's table has in-frame clones only and misses some. Here the sample spans 60,000 to 85,000 clones, about 85% being singletons. The sample in question was peripheral blood, obtained on day 0 of AZD1222 vaccination. The source is an adult in good health. CDR3s include the opening cysteine and the closing phenylalanine or tryptophan. D genes are given only for firm matches. The size field is filled for only some rows; it gives once, few, many or a size class.

j_call d_call clone_size v_call cdr3_nt cdr3_aa
TRBJ2-3 TRBD1 once TRBV10-3 TGTGCCATCAACCCGGGACAGGGAGGGTGGAAGCAGTATTTT CAINPGQGGWKQYF
TRBJ2-1 - once TRBV25-1 TGTGCCAGCTCGATCGGGTGGGGGGCGAGATCCTACAATGAGCAGTTCTTC CASSIGWGARSYNEQFF
TRBJ1-3 TRBD1 - TRBV12-5 TGTGCTAGTGATAGGGGGCTAGGAAACACCATATATTTT CASDRGLGNTIYF
TRBJ1-1 - few TRBV5-1 TGCGCCAGCAGAGGAGGGGTAACTGAAGCTTTCTTT CASRGGVTEAFF
TRBJ1-6 - - TRBV19 TGTGCCAGTAAGGAGGCAGACAACATTTATAATTCACCCCTCCACTTT CASKEADNIYNSPLHF
TRBJ1-5 - - TRBV2 TGTGCCAGCAGTGAATGGCCTACAGATAGCAATCAGCCCCAGCATTTT CASSEWPTDSNQPQHF
TRBJ1-1 - - TRBV7-6 TGTGCCAGCAGCCTACGAGGGGCGGAAGAAGCTTTCTTT CASSLRGAEEAFF
TRBJ2-2 - - TRBV11-3 TGTGCCAGCAAAGGTGGGGTTAACACCGGGGAGCTGTTTTTT CASKGGVNTGELFF
TRBJ1-2 - - TRBV4-1 TGCGCCAGCAGCCAAGATCTAGGGCACGACAATTATGGCTACACCTTC CASSQDLGHDNYGYTF
TRBJ2-7 - - TRBV5-8 TGTGCCAGCAGCTTTGGTTATCCGGGGGGCGCAGACTACGAGCAGTACTTC CASSFGYPGGADYEQYF
TRBJ2-3 - once TRBV19 TGTGCCAGTAGTCTTATAGGAGGGCCAGGAGATACGCAGTATTTT CASSLIGGPGDTQYF
TRBJ2-7 - - TRBV12-5 TGTGCTAGTGGAGACTATCGCAGCTCCTACGAGCAGTACTTC CASGDYRSSYEQYF
TRBJ1-1 - - TRBV29-1 TGCAGCGTTGACCCCATGAACACTGAAGCTTTCTTT CSVDPMNTEAFF
TRBJ2-3 - - TRBV2 TGTGCCAGCCAAGTTCCGGGTACGGATACGCAGTATTTT CASQVPGTDTQYF
TRBJ2-1 - - TRBV27 TGTGCCAGCAGTCGGGACCTGCCCTACAATGAGCAGTTCTTC CASSRDLPYNEQFF
TRBJ1-5 - - TRBV16 TGTGCCAGCAGCCAATCGACAGGCAATCAGCCCCAGCATTTT CASSQSTGNQPQHF
TRBJ2-4 - - TRBV5-4 TGTGCCAGCAGCACCCCGTCCCCCCGGCTAGGAGGCGCGAACATTCAGTACTTC CASSTPSPRLGGANIQYF